Presented here are 24 T cell receptor beta chains from one specimen sequenced in a study of CD8+ T cells in alopecia areata. After isolation, RNA underwent reverse transcription to generate cDNA as the sequencing template. Profiling relied on immunoSEQ multiplex PCR, and the TCRdb table lists in-frame clones only, not all of them. The table lists 2,500 to 3,500 clones, with no singletons. The sequenced sample was lesional skin. The receptors were sampled from a C3H/HeJ mouse with alopecia areata. For this strain, the MHC haplotype corresponds to H2-k.

This clone has at least ten counts. Mouse germline and gene names are used. The DNA ends 4 residues before the CDR3 does, and the rest of the CDR3 is filled in from the germline J gene. J is TRBJ2-1 and V is TRBV19, with D possibly being TRBD2 (6 bases). The germline V gene has CDR1 FNHDT and CDR2 SITEND (reference sequence). The CDR3 is made up of 12 amino acids. CDR3 in amino acids: CASSLWGAEQFF. The DNA read from the CDR3 is TGTGCCAGCAGTCTCTGGGGAGCT. Complete variable domain (other parts from reference TRBV19 and TRBJ2-1): GGIITQTPKFLIGQEGQKLTLKCQQNFNHDTMYWYRQDSGKGLRLIYYSITENDLQKGDLSEGYDASREKKSSFSLTVTSAQKNEMAVFLCASSLWGAEQFFGPGTRLTVL.

This clone has ten or more counts. Gene names denote mouse genes. CDR3 DNA, as far as it was read: TGTGCTAGCAGTTCGGGACAGTCC. Translation: CASSSGQS. The full CDR3 protein reads CASSSGQSDYTF. V gene TRBV29 combines with J gene TRBJ1-2; the match to TRBD1 covers 7 bases. Read coverage stops 4 residues before the CDR3 terminus; the germline J gene supplies the remainder. The CDR3 covers 12 residues. Germline loops: CDR1 MSHET, CDR2 SYDVDS.

This clone was counted at least ten times. The listed genes are named as in mouse. The CDR3 end is not reached by the read, which stops 4 residues before it; the germline J gene fills it in. This chain joins TRBV13-2 and TRBJ2-7, with 8 bases that match TRBD2. Germline values: CDR1 NNHNN, CDR2 SYGAGS (reference sequence). The CDR3 contains 15 residues. The junction had 5 bases not matched to a gene; V was cut back by 0 bases and J by 3 bases. Partial CDR3 DNA: TGTGCCAGCGGTGATGCGCAACTGGGGGTCTAT. It translates to CASGDAQLGVY. Given in full, the CDR3 is CASGDAQLGVYEQYF.

Only a few counts were recorded for this clone. TCRdb's protein and the translated DNA diverge at residue 13; the protein reported here is the translation of the DNA. The gene names given are mouse names. CDR3 in amino acids: CASSARDRAFGNTLYF. The CDR3 DNA, read in part, is TGTGCCAGCAGCGCCCGGGACAGGGCTTTTGGAAATACG. V and J are TRBV4 and TRBJ1-3; the match to TRBD1 covers 9 bases. The read halts 3 residues ahead of the CDR3 end, with the missing end drawn from the germline J gene. V lost 5 bases to trimming and J lost 3 bases; unmatched junction nucleotides: 8. Germline CDR1 and CDR2: LGHDT and YNNKQL (reference sequence). The CDR3 loop spans 16 amino acids. Together with reference TRBV4 and TRBJ1-3, the CDR3 gives the full variable domain: ETAVFQTPNYHVTQVGNEVSFNCKQTLGHDTMYWYKQDSKKLLKIMFSYNNKQLIVNETVPRRFSPQSSDKAHLNLRIKSVEPEDSAVYLCASSARDRAFGNTLYFGEGSRLIVV.

Comment on this clone: All gene names here are mouse names. The read is 4 residues too short to cover the CDR3 end, so that end is filled in from the germline J gene. J is TRBJ1-4 and V is TRBV13-2; D uncertain. V lost 0 bases, J lost 1 base, and 10 bases lay in between. The CDR3 runs to 16 residues. Germline V gene sequence: CDR1 NNHNN, CDR2 SYGAGS (reference sequence). The CDR3 region is CASGDARPSSNERLFF. The CDR3 bases that were read are TGTGCCAGCGGTGATGCCAGGCCCTCTTCCAACGAA.

This clone showed up many times. Each gene name is a mouse one. The read ends 4 residues before the CDR3 terminus; that terminus is restored from the germline J gene. The chain recombines TRBV5 with TRBJ2-1; D possibly corresponds to TRBD1 (5 bases). Trimming removed 0 bases from V and 4 bases from J, with 10 bases in between. The CDR3 totals 15 residues. The germline gives CDR1 LGHNA, CDR2 YNLKQL (reference sequence). The sequenced part of the CDR3 DNA is TGTGCCAGCAGCCAAGATCGAGACAGATATGCT. Protein: CASSQDRDRYA. The full CDR3 sequence reads CASSQDRDRYAEQFF.

This clone is termed medium-sized. Gene and germline names: mouse. CDR3 DNA, as far as it was read: TGTGCAAGCAGCTTAGACTGGGGGTACCAAGAC. It translates to CASSLDWGYQD. The whole CDR3 region reads CASSLDWGYQDTQYF. The chain combines TRBV16 with TRBJ2-5; 7 bases fit TRBD2. The observed sequence ends 4 residues before the CDR3 terminus, with the missing tail filled in from the germline J gene. Germline V gene sequence: CDR1 SGHSA, CDR2 FRNQAP. V shed 0 bases and J 1 base; nucleotides not matched to a gene: 1. CDR3 length: 15 residues.

This clone was counted many times. Any gene name here is a mouse gene name. The read terminates 4 residues ahead of where the CDR3 ends, so the germline J gene completes it. This chain links TRBV3 with TRBJ2-1, with D unclear. The V end lost 2 bases, the J end lost 0 bases, and 2 bases lay between the germline ends. CDR3 length equals 13 residues. Germline CDR1 and CDR2: SNHLY and FYNGKV (reference sequence). The CDR3 bases that were read are TGTGCCAGCAGCTTACATAACTATGCT. This encodes CASSLHNYA. The full CDR3 protein reads CASSLHNYAEQFF.

This clone was observed at least ten times. The protein recorded in TCRdb does not match the translated DNA at residue 12; the protein presented here comes from translating the DNA. Each gene name is a mouse one. The sequenced fragment ends 3 residues before the CDR3 boundary, so the rest is inferred from the germline J gene. The V call is TRBV14, the J call TRBJ1-3; D might be TRBD1 (6 bases). This CDR3 has 15 amino acids. Germline loops: CDR1 SGHDT, CDR2 FRDEAV. With 5 bases removed from V and 0 bases from J, the gap between germline ends came to 12 bases. The sequenced CDR3 bases are TGTGCCAGCAGAGGGACAAACTATTCTGGAAATACG. Its translation: CASRGTNYSGNT. In full, the CDR3 is CASRGTNYSGNTLYF.

A few counts support this clone. The junction departs from germline at one end; a sequencing error may be responsible. Mouse gene names and germline throughout. The CDR3 end is not reached by the read, which stops 4 residues before it; the germline J gene fills it in. The V gene is TRBV29, the J gene TRBJ2-5, with D possibly matching TRBD2 (6 bases). CDR1 and CDR2 from the germline V gene are MSHET and SYDVDS. The CDR3 extends over 14 amino acids. Incomplete CDR3 DNA: TGTGCCAGCAGTGATCGCCTGGGGCAAGAC. Protein sequence: CASSDRLGQD. The complete CDR3 reads CASSDRLGQDTQYF. Full variable domain (outside the CDR3, taken from reference TRBV29 and TRBJ2-5): DMKVTQMPRYLIKRMGENVLLECGQDMSHETMYWYRQDPGLGLQLIYISYDVDSNSEGDIPKGYRVSRKKREHFSLILDSAKTNQTSVYFCASSDRLGQDTQYFGPGTRLLVL.

As to this clone: Mouse gene names and germline throughout. The read gets to within 4 residues of the CDR3 end, and the germline J gene fills in the rest. The gene calls are TRBV31 and TRBJ2-4; 7 nucleotides line up with TRBD2. This CDR3 has 15 residues. Germline V gene data show CDR1 as GKSSPN and CDR2 as SITVG. V lost 0 bases, J lost 0 bases, and 3 bases stayed unmatched. CDR3 bases read: TGTGCCTGGAGTCTCGGGGGGGGGAGTCAAAAC. Its protein is CAWSLGGGSQN. The whole CDR3 reads CAWSLGGGSQNTLYF. The full variable domain, rest sourced from reference TRBV31 and TRBJ2-4, is AQTIHQWPVAEIKAVGSPLSLGCTIKGKSSPNLYWYWQATGGTLQQLFYSITVGQVESVVQLNLSASRPKDDQFILSTEKLLLSHSGFYLCAWSLGGGSQNTLYFGAGTRLSVL.

This clone was detected ten times or more. The gene names given are mouse names. The CDR3 goes on 4 residues after the read ends, and that part is filled in from the germline J gene. The chain couples TRBV1 to TRBJ2-2; no definite D call. V lost 0 bases to trimming and J lost 0 bases, with 2 bases between them. This CDR3 has 14 amino acids. In germline, CDR1 is NSQYPW, CDR2 LRSPGD (reference sequence). The CDR3 DNA, read in part, is TGCACCTGCAGTGCAGAGGCAAACACCGGG. The encoded protein is CTCSAEANTG. The full-length CDR3 reads as CTCSAEANTGQLYF.

This clone was seen ten or more times. Gene names denote mouse genes. This CDR3 is CASGGQGADTQYF. The covered CDR3 bases are TGTGCCAGCGGTGGACAGGGGGCAGAC. This chain connects TRBV13-2 to TRBJ2-5, with 10 bases that match TRBD1. With the read ending 4 residues before the CDR3 end, the germline J gene is used to fill in that end. CDR1 and CDR2 (germline): NNHNN, SYGAGS (reference sequence). The CDR3 has 13 residues.

About this clone: Here the gene names and germline are mouse. The observed sequence ends 4 residues before the CDR3 terminus, with the missing tail filled in from the germline J gene. The chain employs TRBV31 and TRBJ2-2, with 10 positions matching TRBD1. Germline CDR1 reads GKSSPN; CDR2 reads SITVG. CDR3 length: 17 amino acids. Trimming cost V 1 base and J 0 bases; bases outside gene matches: 5. CDR3 bases read: TGTGCCTGGAGTCGGGACAGGGGTGTTGCAAACACCGGG. This encodes CAWSRDRGVANTG. The entire CDR3 protein is CAWSRDRGVANTGQLYF.

In its sample, this clone was seen many times. Mouse gene names and germline throughout. The read terminates 4 residues ahead of where the CDR3 ends, so the germline J gene completes it. The J gene is TRBJ2-1, the V gene TRBV31; 9 nucleotides align to TRBD2. The CDR3 consists of 13 residues. V was clipped by 4 bases and J by 4 bases; unmatched bases: 2. From germline, CDR1 is GKSSPN and CDR2 SITVG. CDR3 DNA, as far as it was read: TGTGCCTGGACCCTGGGGGGGTATGCT. It translates to CAWTLGGYA. The entire CDR3 reads CAWTLGGYAEQFF.

This clone was counted many times. Gene labels here are mouse ones. The DNA ends 4 residues before the CDR3 does, and the rest of the CDR3 is filled in from the germline J gene. The J gene is TRBJ2-5, the V gene TRBV3, with 8 bases matching TRBD2. This CDR3 is 14 amino acids long. Germline loops: CDR1 SNHLY, CDR2 FYNGKV (reference sequence). With 6 bases clipped from V and 2 bases from J, the junction kept 4 bases outside the gene matches. CDR3 sequence reads: CASSIWGGQDTQYF. The sequenced part of the CDR3 DNA is TGTGCCAGCAGTATTTGGGGGGGCCAAGAC.

This clone was detected many times. Gene names refer to mouse genes. The read falls 4 residues short of the CDR3 end, and the missing part is taken from the germline J gene. This chain links TRBV16 with TRBJ2-7, with 8 nucleotides matching TRBD2. The CDR3 contains 13 residues. V was pared by 5 bases and J by 3 bases, with 3 bases of the junction left unmatched. Germline V gene sequence: CDR1 SGHSA, CDR2 FRNQAP. The DNA read from the CDR3 is TGTGCAAGCAGCGCGGACTGGGACTAT. Its protein product is CASSADWDY. The CDR3 reads in full as CASSADWDYEQYF.

The table lists this clone with many counts. The gene symbols are mouse symbols. The read is 4 residues too short to cover the CDR3 end, so that end is filled in from the germline J gene. The chain has TRBV5 and TRBJ2-2, with TRBD1 matching over 9 bases. J lost 3 bases, V lost 0 bases, and 5 bases had no gene match. The CDR3 length is 17 residues. Germline V gene lookup returns CDR1 LGHNA and CDR2 YNLKQL (reference sequence). This chain's CDR3 is CASSQDRGQGDTGQLYF. Partial CDR3 DNA: TGTGCCAGCAGCCAAGATCGGGGACAGGGAGACACCGGG.

This clone was picked up many times. The gene names here belong to mouse. Sequencing ends 4 residues short of the CDR3 end; the germline J gene provides the rest. The chain uses TRBV13-2 and TRBJ2-1, with 11 positions matching TRBD2. In germline, CDR1 is NNHNN, CDR2 SYGAGS (reference sequence). V shed 0 bases, J shed 3 bases, and the junction held 5 bases outside the gene matches. The CDR3 contains 17 residues. The covered CDR3 bases are TGTGCCAGCGGTGATGAGGGGGACTGGGGGTTCTATGCT. Protein sequence: CASGDEGDWGFYA. The whole CDR3 sequence is CASGDEGDWGFYAEQFF.

This clone is medium-sized within its sample. Germline and genes here are mouse. The read is 4 residues too short to cover the CDR3 end, so that end is filled in from the germline J gene. The rearrangement joins TRBV17 to TRBJ2-1, with 9 bases fitting TRBD2. Germline V gives CDR1 MNHDT, CDR2 YYDKIL. V dropped 6 bases and J dropped 5; count of bases not matched to a gene: 2. The CDR3 totals 13 residues. CDR3 in amino acids: CASSRDWDAEQFF. CDR3 DNA (partial): TGTGCTAGCAGCCGGGACTGGGATGCT.

This clone was seen only a few times. Mouse gene names apply. The CDR3 is cut off 4 residues early in the read; its end comes from the germline J gene. The chain joins TRBV1 to TRBJ1-2; D is perhaps TRBD1 (6 bases). This CDR3 is built from 14 residues. CDR1 NSQYPW and CDR2 LRSPGD come from the germline V gene (reference sequence). The CDR3 region is CTCSEGLGGRDYTF. Partial CDR3 DNA: TGCACCTGCAGTGAGGGACTGGGGGGGCGC.

This clone appeared a few times. The germline gene is not matched at one end of the junction; a read error may be the cause. Gene names and germline match the mouse. Incomplete CDR3 DNA: TGTCCTAGCAGTAGAGGTGGGACAGGGGGCCACTCC. Translated: CPSSRGGTGGHS. The full CDR3 is CPSSRGGTGGHSDYTF. The chain joins TRBV17 to TRBJ1-2; TRBD1 matches 12 bases. The sequenced fragment ends 4 residues before the CDR3 boundary, so the rest is inferred from the germline J gene. This CDR3 spans 16 amino acids. The germline CDR1 and CDR2 sequences are MNHDT and YYDKIL.

This clone showed up many times. The gene names here belong to mouse. The read ends 4 residues before the CDR3 terminus; that terminus is restored from the germline J gene. The chain has TRBV5 and TRBJ1-4; TRBD1 is a possible D gene (5 bases). Germline CDR1 reads LGHNA; CDR2 reads YNLKQL (reference sequence). Trimming shortened V by 2 bases and J by 0 bases, and 7 bases separated the two germline ends. The CDR3 covers 15 residues. CDR3 region: CASSQWTISNERLFF. The CDR3 bases that were read are TGTGCCAGCAGCCAATGGACAATTTCCAACGAA.

This clone rates as large. Germline and genes: mouse. The read falls 4 residues short of the CDR3 end, and the missing part is taken from the germline J gene. This chain joins TRBV1 and TRBJ2-7, with 7 bases identical to TRBD2. Germline V lookup: CDR1 NSQYPW, CDR2 LRSPGD (reference sequence). V was clipped by 0 bases and J by 3 bases; unmatched bases: 5. The length of the CDR3 is 15 residues. CDR3 sequence: CTCSADPLGGYEQYF. CDR3 bases read: TGCACCTGCAGTGCAGATCCTTTGGGGGGCTAT.